The 15 T cell receptor beta chains given below trace back to one sample, sequenced in a study of tumor-infiltrating lymphocytes in primary liver carcinoma. The study co-extracted DNA and RNA from about 20-30 mg of unsorted bulk tissue. Constant-region priming of around 530 ng total RNA yielded TCR beta cDNA. A slightly modified ARM-PCR protocol with three nested multiplex PCR rounds produced these TCR beta libraries. Two initial PCR rounds of about 10 cycles each paired TRBV1-TRBV30 forward primers with a C-beta reverse primer. TCRdb redid the calling of the multiplex PCR reads with MiXCR, one entry per CDR3 protein. In the table there are approximately 22,000 distinct CDR3 sequences, under 75% of which are singletons. The specimen was liver tumor tissue from sampling region 1. Noted subset: tumor region T1, superior pole. All receptors come from a man in his forties or fifties with primary liver carcinoma and hepatitis B virus infection.

Turning to this clonotype: Given the absence of the conserved phenylalanine or tryptophan at the CDR3 end, a read error is likely. The chain links TRBV7-9 to TRBJ2-1; 11 bases align to TRBD2. The CDR3 is made up of 16 amino acids. CDR1 is SEHNR, CDR2 FQNEAQ, per germline (reference sequence). The CDR3 DNA follows: TGTCCCAGCAGCCCTACTAGCGGGAGTGGGAAGAATGATCAGTTCTAC. The encoded protein is CPSSPTSGSGKNDQFY.

The chain has TRBV6-2 or TRBV6-3 and TRBJ2-2; TRBD1 or TRBD2 may be the D gene (6 bases each). V lost 4 bases and J 4 bases, leaving 16 bases between the germline ends. The CDR3 spans 16 residues. CDR1 MNHEY and CDR2 SVGEGT come from the germline V gene. In nucleotides, the CDR3 is TGTGCCAGCAGTTCTCAGGGACGGGGGCTCACCGGGGAGCTGTTTTTT. This translates into CASSSQGRGLTGELFF.

A word on this clonotype: This may stem from a read error, because a much larger clone lies one nucleotide away. The chain employs TRBV11-2 and TRBJ2-3, with D perhaps matching TRBD2 (6 bases). CDR3 length: 17 residues. Per the germline V gene, CDR1 is SGHAT and CDR2 is FQNNGV. The CDR3 is CASRARRGGKATETQYF. As DNA, the CDR3 is TGTGCCAGCAGGGCAAGACGTGGAGGGAAGGCCACAGAAACGCAGTATTTT.

Details on this clonotype: The junction departs from germline at one end; a sequencing error may be responsible. CDR3 sequence: CASSLMGISGELLF. The CDR3 DNA follows: TGTGCCAGCAGCTTAATGGGGATCTCCGGAGAGCTGCTTTTT. The chain has TRBV11-2 and TRBJ2-2, with unresolved D. Germline V gene sequence: CDR1 SGHAT, CDR2 FQNNGV. There are 14 residues in the CDR3. The full variable domain, with the rest looked up from reference TRBV11-2 and TRBJ2-2, is EAGVAQSPRYKIIEKRQSVAFWCNPISGHATLYWYQQILGQGPKLLIQFQNNGVVDDSQLPKDRFSAERLKGVDSTLKIQPAKLEDSAVYLCASSLMGISGELLFGEGSRLTVL.

The gene calls are TRBV11-2 and TRBJ1-1; D possibly corresponds to TRBD1 (6 bases). CDR3 length equals 17 residues. Germline lookup yields CDR1 SGHAT and CDR2 FQNNGV. V lost 11 bases and J 7 bases, leaving 32 bases between the germline ends. CDR3 sequence (DNA): TGTGCCGGCGGCTCAATGGGTACAGGGAAGTCAGTCCGTGAAGCTTTCTTT. This translates into CAGGSMGTGKSVREAFF.

Concerning this clonotype: With a much larger clone just one base away, this may be a read error. V and J are TRBV5-6 and TRBJ2-1; possibly TRBD1 for D (5 bases). The CDR3 has 16 residues. Per the germline V gene, CDR1 is SGHDT and CDR2 is YYEEEE. The CDR3 DNA follows: TGTGCCAGCAGATCCCGACAGTTGGCCTACGATCCTGAGCAGTTATTC. Its protein is CASRSRQLAYDPEQLF.

A remark on this clonotype: At one of its ends the junction is not consistent with the germline gene, which may arise from a read error. The chain links TRBV11-2 to TRBJ2-7, with D possibly TRBD2 on 6 matching bases. The germline V gene encodes CDR1 SGHAT and CDR2 FQNNGV. There are 13 residues in the CDR3. The CDR3 bases are TGCGCCAGAAGCTTCGGAGGGGCTAGCGACCAGTACTTC. The encoded protein is CARSFGGASDQYF.

V and J are TRBV7-2 and TRBJ1-2; tentatively, D is TRBD1 (5 bases). CDR3 length: 15 amino acids. Germline CDR1 is SGHTA and CDR2 is FQGNSA. Trimming shortened V by 1 base and J by 3 bases, and 12 bases separated the two germline ends. For the CDR3, the DNA is TGTGCCAGCAGCTTAGACGACAGAGCCTACTATGGCTACACCTTC. Amino acid sequence: CASSLDDRAYYGYTF. Together with reference TRBV7-2 and TRBJ1-2, the CDR3 gives the full variable domain: GAGVSQSPSNKVTEKGKDVELRCDPISGHTALYWYRQSLGQGLEFLIYFQGNSAPDKSGLPSDRFSAERTGGSVSTLTIQRTQQEDSAVYLCASSLDDRAYYGYTFGSGTRLTVV.

Ten or more counts support this clonotype. A junction end diverges from the germline sequence, so it may reflect a read error. The chain recombines TRBV11-1 with TRBJ2-7; no clear D. The CDR3 length is 16 residues. Germline values: CDR1 SGHAT, CDR2 FQDESV (reference sequence). CDR3 DNA sequence: TGTGCCGGCAGTTCGAGAGGCTCTTTCAGCCTCTACGAGCAGTACTTC. It is translated as CAGSSRGSFSLYEQYF.

About this clonotype: The CDR3 end shows no conserved phenylalanine or tryptophan, and so a read error is likely. The J gene is TRBJ1-2, the V gene TRBV5-6; D not certain. This CDR3 comprises 14 residues. Looked up from germline, CDR1 is SGHDT and CDR2 is YYEEEE. The germline V and J ends were trimmed by 1 base and 5 bases, with 12 bases remaining between them. The CDR3 sequence: CASSLLMAVYGYTL. The CDR3 nucleotides read TGTGCCAGCAGCTTGTTGATGGCAGTTTATGGCTACACCCTC.

This clonotype has only a few counts. The genes are TRBV6-5 and TRBJ2-5; 8 bases agree with TRBD1. Germline-derived CDR1 and CDR2 are MNHEY and SVGAGI. The CDR3 is made up of 14 amino acids. The CDR3 sequence: CATSPGQGQETQYF. CDR3 DNA sequence: TGTGCTACCAGCCCCGGACAGGGCCAAGAGACCCAGTACTTC.

This clonotype was counted at least ten times. The rearrangement uses TRBV30 and TRBJ2-2, with 13 nucleotides matching TRBD2. Germline assignment: CDR1 GTSNPN and CDR2 SVGIG (reference sequence). The V segment lost 8 bases and the J segment 7 bases; nucleotides outside the gene matches: 10. The CDR3 length is 15 residues. This chain's CDR3 is CARSGLAGAVGELFF. CDR3 in DNA: TGTGCCCGCAGTGGACTAGCGGGAGCCGTCGGGGAGCTGTTTTTT.

This rearrangement joins TRBV11-2 to TRBJ2-5; 8 bases line up with TRBD2. The CDR3 is made up of 16 amino acids. Germline V gene lookup returns CDR1 SGHAT and CDR2 FQNNGV. Trimming took 11 bases from V and 7 from J; bases not matched to a gene: 21. For the CDR3, the DNA is TGTGCCTACAGCCAAACTCATGGCGGGGGGAAAGGGACCCAGTACTTC. Translation gives CAYSQTHGGGKGTQYF.

Regarding this clonotype: Sequence at one end of the junction differs from germline and may be a read error. DNA of the CDR3: TGTGTCAGCAAGGTCGGGGTTCATTCAAATTCACTCCTCCACTTT. It translates to CVSKVGVHSNSLLHF. The gene calls are TRBV12-3 or TRBV12-4 and TRBJ1-6; unclear D gene. The CDR3 consists of 15 residues.

This clonotype has more than one count but fewer than ten. V usage is TRBV6-2 or TRBV6-3 and J usage is TRBJ1-1, with D unresolved. This CDR3 has 14 residues. Germline V gene data show CDR1 as MNHEY and CDR2 as SVGEGT. Trimming took 3 bases from V and 3 from J, leaving 11 bases between them. In nucleotides, the CDR3 is TGTGCCAGCAGTTATCCAGAGTTGGACACTGAAGCTTTCTTT. It is translated as CASSYPELDTEAFF.